The source of this T cell receptor beta chain is a study of molecular identifiers for immune sequencing clone quantification. This clonotype was picked up a small number of times. Previously reported methods and listed TCR primers produced the bulk TCR libraries. TCRdb re-derived calls from the PCR reads in MiXCR, one entry per CDR3 protein. The sample has 45,000 to 60,000 distinct CDR3 sequences, roughly 36% seen once; the top ten hold 3% to 4%. Material: naive CD8+ T cells from blood, with Jurkat cell RNA spiked in. Noted subset: FACS-sorted CD8+CD4-CCR7+CD45RA+ naive T cells. The receptor was derived from a human donor in good health. Some libraries in this study had Jurkat cell RNA spiked in.

The DNA of the CDR3 is TGTGCCAGCAGTTTTGGCGAGGGGTACAATGAGCAGTTCTTC. It encodes CASSFGEGYNEQFF. The V call is TRBV12-3 or TRBV12-4, the J call TRBJ2-1; D tentatively reads TRBD1 or TRBD2 (5 bases each). The CDR3 loop spans 14 amino acids. Deletions cut 3 bases from V and 4 bases from J, with 10 bases between.